This T cell receptor beta chain stems from a study of T-cell memory formation after mild COVID-19. Overall study: TCR clusters showed largely donor specificity.

After 5'RACE with constant-segment primers, TCR alpha and TCR beta cDNA libraries carrying sample barcodes and UMIs were obtained. Using its own MiXCR run on the 5' RACE reads, TCRdb lists one record per CDR3 protein. Of 150,000 to 200,000 distinct CDR3 sequences listed, approximately 10% are singletons. Trimming cost V 0 bases and J 11 bases; bases outside gene matches: 13. Germline V gene lookup returns CDR1 DFQATT and CDR2 SNEGSKA (reference sequence). The CDR3 runs to 15 residues. Regarding the study as a whole: The finding that pre-infection memory included some responding clones suggested that cross-reactive memory joined.

This clonotype was seen a handful of times. The target antigen is unknown. The source of this sequence is a young man who had mild COVID-19 (a few samples of this study predate the infection). Cell type and time point are not known. Material: PBMCs or a T cell subset sorted from them (not recorded which). The chain couples TRBV20-1 to TRBJ1-1, with 9 bases lining up with TRBD1. The CDR3, as DNA: TGCAGTGCTAGAGATCCTAGGGACAGGGCCTTCGGGGCTTTCTTT. Translation: CSARDPRDRAFGAFF.